This T cell receptor (beta chain) came from a study of CD8 T cells in Susac syndrome (dated by TCRdb to the late 2010s). About the study as a whole: Repertoire sequencing was used to test whether CD8+ T cell activation and differentiation in Susac syndrome was antigen driven. Clonality of the CD8+ T cell repertoire was compared between more than 9 healthy donors, approximately 14 Susac syndrome patients and some 15 multiple sclerosis patients.

RNA was extracted using the RNeasy kit, and roughly 0.5 to 1 ug of the RNA was reverse transcribed with random hexamers. The immunoSEQ multiplex PCR assay, covering 54 Vbeta and 13 Jbeta segments, was used to amplify TCR beta CDR3 regions. To correct PCR amplification bias, a synthetic template baseline was used for both primer optimization and computational correction. The source study handled its data this way. Reads were annotated to V, D and J genes per IMGT and analyzed with immunoSEQ Analyzer, keeping only productive sequences. To calculate clonality, Shannon entropy was normalized by log2 of the number of productive unique sequences and then subtracted from one. Public and private clones were assessed among the 100 most prevalent clones of each patient and control. Clones were defined as Susac-specific if absent from the healthy and MS cohorts, from 900 to 1,300 published viral clones and from other ImmuneACCESS disease sequences. TCRdb reanalyzed the raw reads on its own, using fastp at Q25 for trimming and MiXCR for clone calling, and kept in-frame beta chains. Rows merge per CDR3 protein into single entries with the most common DNA and genes. V and J calls and clone size were set by TCRdb, not the authors. This sample has some 110,000 distinct CDR3 sequences in its table, and 85% to 95% of those were observed once. The ten top clones hold roughly 0.3% of the sample.

The germline V gene specifies SGHAT as CDR1 and FQNNGV as CDR2. Trimming takes 5 bases off V and 4 bases off J; junction bases not matched to a gene: 7. From the cysteine up to the valine, the CDR3 has a length of 15 residues. Just the 45-base CDR3 DNA is kept, in frame starting at base 1. Peripheral blood CD8+ and CD4+ T cells from healthy donors, Susac syndrome patients and multiple sclerosis patients were profiled by high-throughput TCR beta sequencing. The multiple sclerosis controls were treatment-naive patients who had stable or active relapsing-remitting disease and met the revised McDonald criteria. CD8+ TEMRA cells were enriched by FACS, while bulk CD8+ and CD4+ T cells were purified by magnetic negative isolation. Blood was collected in EDTA tubes and processed within 24 hours, with PBMCs isolated through density gradient centrifugation. PBMCs intended for TCR sequencing were cryopreserved in liquid nitrogen and were subsequently thawed in a 37 degrees C water bath. Purity of sorted or isolated CD4+, CD8+ and CD8+ TEMRA cells was at least 90%.

Concerning this clonotype: Its recognized antigen is unknown. The input lacks base qualities; no much larger clone sits a single base away.

The paper's findings and limits, for the study overall: The number of individuals in the TCR sequencing and HLA analysis was recognized as being relatively small.

The V gene is TRBV11-2 and the J gene is TRBJ2-7, and TRBD1 matches 11 of the central bases. This receptor was identified in a human donor with multiple sclerosis. Sequencing used CD8+ T cells from PBMCs. The DNA sequence follows: TGTGCCAGCAGCCTACCGGGACAGGGGGTATACGAGCAGTACGTC. Its coded protein is CASSLPGQGVYEQYV.